These 15 T cell receptor beta chains came from one sample sequenced in a study of patients and donors after allogeneic stem cell transplantation (dated by TCRdb to between 2020 and 2021). Receptor amplification or capture employed RT-PCR. TCRdb names NextSeq 550 as the instrument used. Using fastp trimming at Q25 and MiXCR clonotype assembly, TCRdb reanalyzed the public sequencing data and kept in-frame beta chains. Records with the same CDR3 protein are collapsed into one entry carrying the most frequent genes and DNA. The sample profile shows approximately 200,000 distinct CDR3 sequences; roughly two fifths of them were found once. The ten largest account for around 35% of the sample. Material: blood, either unsorted or a sorted T cell fraction (not recorded which). The receptors shown here come from a human donor who was either an allogeneic HSCT recipient or a stem cell or donor lymphocyte infusion donor (not recorded which). It is not recorded whose cells these are; they may come from a transplant donor.

The chain links TRBV7-8 to TRBJ1-2, with 8 bases fitting TRBD1. The CDR3 totals 14 residues. V trimming: 2 bases; J trimming: 4 bases; junction bases outside the gene matches: 3. Germline CDR1 and CDR2: SGHVS and FQNEAQ. This CDR3 is CASSLRDRPYGYTF. The CDR3, as DNA: TGTGCCAGCAGCTTACGGGACAGGCCCTATGGCTACACCTTC.

The chain recombines TRBV12-3 or TRBV12-4 with TRBJ1-2; 8 nucleotides align to TRBD1. This CDR3 contains 13 residues. The J segment lost 3 bases and the V segment lost 5 bases, leaving 2 bases of the junction unmatched. This CDR3 is CASSPQGDYGYTF. CDR3 nucleotide sequence: TGTGCCAGCAGTCCACAGGGGGACTATGGCTACACCTTC.

The genes are TRBV29-1 and TRBJ2-1, with TRBD1 matching 7 bases. This CDR3 contains 14 residues. V lost 2 bases, J lost 5 bases, and 6 bases stayed unmatched. Per germline, CDR1 SQVTM and CDR2 ANQGSEA. CDR3 residues: CSVERGLLDNEQFF. The CDR3 DNA follows: TGCAGCGTTGAAAGGGGGCTATTAGACAATGAGCAGTTCTTC.

This clonotype was seen a handful of times. The chain uses TRBV5-6 and TRBJ2-1; 9 bases are a match to TRBD1. Trimming at V came to 6 bases and at J to 5 bases, leaving 9 bases not matched to a gene. The CDR3 loop spans 15 amino acids. Germline V gene data show CDR1 as SGHDT and CDR2 as YYEEEE. CDR3 loop: CASTQDRGFHNEQFF. DNA for the CDR3: TGTGCCAGCACCCAGGACAGGGGATTCCACAATGAGCAGTTCTTC.

The V call is TRBV29-1, the J call TRBJ1-1; D ambiguous. This CDR3 comprises 13 residues. Per the germline V gene, CDR1 is SQVTM and CDR2 is ANQGSEA. The V gene lost 6 bases and the J gene lost 5 bases, with 16 bases spanning the gap. In DNA, the CDR3 is TGCAGCGTCCCGACGAGGGTCGGGACTGAAGCTTTCTTT. It translates to CSVPTRVGTEAFF.

This clonotype was observed a few times. This chain links TRBV13 with TRBJ2-1, with 7 nucleotides matching TRBD1. CDR3 size: 15 residues. V shed 4 bases, J shed 2 bases, and the junction held 5 bases outside the gene matches. Germline assignment: CDR1 PRHDT and CDR2 FYEKMQ (reference sequence). The CDR3 sequence is CASSSSGGAYNEQFF. Here the CDR3 DNA reads TGTGCCAGCAGCTCTTCAGGGGGTGCCTACAATGAGCAGTTCTTC. Combining the CDR3 with reference TRBV13 and TRBJ2-1 gives the whole variable domain AAGVIQSPRHLIKEKRETATLKCYPIPRHDTVYWYQQGPGQDPQFLISFYEKMQSDKGSIPDRFSAQQFSDYHSELNMSSLELGDSALYFCASSSSGGAYNEQFFGPGTRLTVL.

This chain joins TRBV6-1 and TRBJ2-1, with 8 nucleotides matching TRBD2. This CDR3 is 14 amino acids long. CDR1 is MNHNS, CDR2 SASEGT, per germline. The junction had 10 bases not matched to a gene; V was cut back by 7 bases and J by 8 bases. The DNA for the CDR3 is TGTGCCAGCAAGCAGCGGGAGCTGGTCTATGAGCAGTTCTTC. It translates to CASKQRELVYEQFF.

The chain is built from TRBV4-3 and TRBJ1-1, with unresolved D. Germline V CDR1 and CDR2: LGHNA, YSLEER. Trimming took 1 base from V and 9 from J, leaving 12 bases between them. The CDR3 totals 13 residues. The CDR3 sequence is CASSQGQDLKAFF. Written as DNA, the CDR3 is TGCGCCAGCAGCCAAGGCCAGGACCTAAAAGCTTTCTTT.

The table lists this clonotype with a few counts. The V and J genes are TRBV4-1 and TRBJ2-5; 12 bases line up with TRBD2. The CDR3 covers 15 residues. In germline, CDR1 is MGHRA, CDR2 YSYEKL. Trimming took 1 base from V and 5 from J; bases not matched to a gene: 2. The CDR3 loop reads CASSQGTSGRETQYF. The CDR3 DNA reads TGCGCCAGCAGCCAAGGAACTAGCGGGAGGGAGACCCAGTACTTC.

This clonotype has more than one count but fewer than ten. The CDR3 bases are TGTGCCAGCAGCTTACCTCGGACAGAAAACACTGAAGCTTTCTTT. Protein sequence: CASSLPRTENTEAFF. This chain links TRBV7-2 with TRBJ1-1, with TRBD1 as a possible D gene (6 bases). Looked up from germline, CDR1 is SGHTA and CDR2 is FQGNSA. This CDR3 has 15 amino acids. V dropped 2 bases and J dropped 2 bases, with 12 bases sitting between them.

This clonotype was found a few times. The V call is TRBV7-9, the J call TRBJ1-5; D unresolved. The CDR3 runs 14 residues. V lost 4 bases, J lost 7 bases, and 14 bases lay in between. Germline V gene sequence: CDR1 SEHNR, CDR2 FQNEAQ (reference sequence). This CDR3 is CASSSDTELQPQHF. CDR3 nucleotides: TGTGCCAGCAGCTCCGACACGGAACTACAGCCCCAGCATTTT.

Of note for this clonotype: Here the CDR3 omits its conserved ending phenylalanine or tryptophan, so a read error is the likely source. The rearrangement uses TRBV3-1 and TRBJ1-6; D is uncertain. The V end was cut by 8 bases, the J end by 4 bases, with 6 bases between. Germline V gene sequence: CDR1 LGHDT, CDR2 YNNKEL (reference sequence). This CDR3 has 12 amino acids. CDR3 region: CASRSYNSPLHL. The CDR3 coding sequence is TGTGCCAGCCGGTCTTATAATTCACCCCTCCACTTG.

The chain joins TRBV3-1 to TRBJ1-2, with D hard to call. V was pared by 2 bases and J by 0 bases, with 13 bases between. CDR1 and CDR2 from the germline V gene are LGHDT and YNNKEL (reference sequence). This CDR3 spans 16 amino acids. The DNA for the CDR3 is TGTGCCAGCAGCCAATTACGGACCGGGACTAACTATGGCTACACCTTC. It specifies CASSQLRTGTNYGYTF.

The chain joins TRBV4-1 to TRBJ1-1; unclear D gene. Germline values: CDR1 MGHRA, CDR2 YSYEKL. The CDR3 contains 14 residues. The V and J ends lost 0 bases and 6 bases respectively, with 11 bases between them. CDR3 bases: TGCGCCAGCAGCCAAGAACGTCGGAAAGCTGAAGCTTTCTTT. This encodes CASSQERRKAEAFF.

The rearrangement links TRBV4-3 to TRBJ2-7; TRBD2 aligns across 10 bases. Germline V CDR1 and CDR2: LGHNA, YSLEER. This CDR3 has 17 amino acids. V trimming: 0 bases; J trimming: 4 bases; junction bases outside the gene matches: 9. The CDR3 loop is CASSQESRTSGMYEQYF. In DNA, the CDR3 is TGCGCCAGCAGCCAAGAATCACGCACTAGCGGGATGTACGAGCAGTACTTC.